Sequencing of this T cell receptor (beta chain) was carried out in a study of tumor-infiltrating lymphocytes in primary liver carcinoma. They got blood RNA out of unsorted whole blood and also pulled out germline DNA. From roughly 470 ng total RNA, TCR beta cDNA was generated with a primer in the constant region. Three rounds of nested multiplex PCR with slightly modified ARM-PCR produced TCR beta libraries. Researchers ran the first two PCR rounds for 10 cycles each with TRBV1-TRBV30 forward primers and a C-beta reverse primer. TCRdb fed the multiplex PCR reads into MiXCR, producing one record per CDR3 protein. The sample holds just over 300,000 distinct CDR3 sequences, 45% to 70% seen once. The V end lost 4 bases, the J end lost 0 bases, and 8 bases lay between the germline ends. Germline V gene lookup returns CDR1 LNHDA and CDR2 SQIVND (reference sequence). CDR3 size: 14 residues.

The V gene is TRBV19, the J gene TRBJ2-3, with a tentative D call TRBD2 (6 bases). The sequence derives from a woman in her twenties or thirties with primary liver carcinoma and hepatitis B virus infection. The material sequenced was peripheral blood. The CDR3 is CASSSGVSTDTQYF. For the CDR3, the DNA is TGTGCCAGTAGTAGCGGGGTGAGCACAGATACGCAGTATTTT.